The clone carrying this TCR beta chain was seen a few times. The data were taken from a study of T-cell reconstitution after alpha-beta-depleted transplantation in children. Looked up from germline, CDR1 is LGHDT and CDR2 is YNNKEL (reference sequence). Losses at the gene ends were 4 bases for V and 2 bases for J; bases not matched to a gene: 10. This CDR3 is 18 amino acids long. This sample's TCRbeta library carried unique molecular identifier barcodes. TCRdb re-derived calls from the PCR reads in MiXCR, one entry per CDR3 protein. The repertoire has about 500,000 distinct CDR3 sequences, approximately 29% of them found once; the top ten carry 2.4%.

This TCR was sampled from a human donor who donated a stem cell graft to a child with aplastic anemia. The sample in question was PBMCs from the stem cell graft donor, obtained from the stem cell graft. The rearrangement joins TRBV3-1 to TRBJ2-3; 12 bases line up with TRBD2. The CDR3 bases are TGTGCCAGCAGCCCCAGGACTAGCGGGATAATATCCACAGATACGCAGTATTTT. This sequence encodes CASSPRTSGIISTDTQYF.